A selection of T cell receptor beta chains follows, all from one sample in a study of blood T cells in healthy people across ages. TCRdb ran MiXCR on the 5' RACE reads and lists one entry per CDR3 protein. The sample records 550,000 to 700,000 distinct CDR3 sequences, 25% to 30% being singletons. The sequenced sample was blood. These TCRs come from a woman in her 70s in good health. Each CDR3 is given with its conserved first and last residue. Fields, in order: D gene, J gene, V gene, clone size, CDR3 DNA, CDR3 protein. D genes are given only for firm matches. Clone size, where shown, is once, few, many, or a class for clones that have expanded.

D: TRBD2
J: TRBJ2-3
V: TRBV6-2/TRBV6-3
size: NA
DNA: TGTGCCAGCAGTGACTGGACTAGCGAAGATACGCAGTATTTT
CDR3: CASSDWTSEDTQYF

D: TRBD2
J: TRBJ2-2
V: TRBV7-2
size: NA
DNA: TGTGCCAGCAGCCCCTTTGGAGCGGGGGAAAACACCGGGGAGCTGTTTTTT
CDR3: CASSPFGAGENTGELFF

D: NA
J: TRBJ1-2
V: TRBV7-9
size: NA
DNA: TGTGCCAGCAGCTTAAGGGACGTGGACCAAGGGTATGGCTACACCTTC
CDR3: CASSLRDVDQGYGYTF

D: NA
J: TRBJ1-2
V: TRBV7-2
size: NA
DNA: TGTGCCAGCAGCTTAGTGTCACTCTATGGCTACACCTTC
CDR3: CASSLVSLYGYTF

D: NA
J: TRBJ1-1
V: TRBV4-3
size: few
DNA: TGCGCCAGCAGCCAAGATGAGGGAGAGATCACTGAAGCTTTCTTT
CDR3: CASSQDEGEITEAFF

D: NA
J: TRBJ2-3
V: TRBV4-3
size: few
DNA: TGCGCCAGCAGCCAAACGACCAGGTACCCGCAGTATTTT
CDR3: CASSQTTRYPQYF

D: TRBD1
J: TRBJ1-2
V: TRBV12-3/TRBV12-4
size: NA
DNA: TGTGCCAGCAGTCAACGACAGGGGTTGGACTATGGCTACACCTTC
CDR3: CASSQRQGLDYGYTF

D: NA
J: TRBJ2-4
V: TRBV12-3/TRBV12-4
size: few
DNA: TGTGCCAGCAGTCTCGGAGGTGGCATTCAGTACTTC
CDR3: CASSLGGGIQYF

D: NA
J: TRBJ1-4
V: TRBV7-2
size: many
DNA: TGTGCCAGCAGCTTAGCAGGCCAGGGAGGCGAAAAACTGTTTTTT
CDR3: CASSLAGQGGEKLFF

D: NA
J: TRBJ1-1
V: TRBV7-8
size: once
DNA: TGTGCCAGCAGCTTATCAGGGTCGGGTTACGCTGAAGCTTTCTTT
CDR3: CASSLSGSGYAEAFF

D: NA
J: TRBJ2-6
V: TRBV9
size: NA
DNA: TGTGCCAGCAGCGTAGGGGACAACGTCCTGACTTTC
CDR3: CASSVGDNVLTF

D: NA
J: TRBJ1-5
V: TRBV5-5
size: NA
DNA: TGTGCCAGCAGCCCTCACGGGGATAAGGAACCCCAGCATTTT
CDR3: CASSPHGDKEPQHF

D: NA
J: TRBJ2-5
V: TRBV14
size: NA
DNA: TGTGCCAGCAGCCAAGATCCCGCTAGCCGAGAGACCCAGTACTTC
CDR3: CASSQDPASRETQYF

D: NA
J: TRBJ1-4
V: TRBV20-1
size: few
DNA: TGCAGTGCTAGGGACGGAACAACTAATGAAAAACTGTTTTTT
CDR3: CSARDGTTNEKLFF

D: TRBD1
J: TRBJ1-6
V: TRBV20-1
size: NA
DNA: TGCAGTGCTAAGACAGGGCTACCTGGGCCTACACCCCTCCACTTT
CDR3: CSAKTGLPGPTPLHF

D: NA
J: TRBJ2-3
V: TRBV13
size: few
DNA: TGTGCCAGCAGCTTAGTCCCCGGCGCAGATACGCAGTATTTT
CDR3: CASSLVPGADTQYF